Listed here are 22 T cell receptor beta chains from one sample, sequenced in a study of graft-versus-host responses after intestinal transplantation. Sequencing used immunoSEQ multiplex PCR; TCRdb keeps in-frame clones, though not all of them. The repertoire consists of about 71,000 clones, with about 94% occurring once and the leading ten covering around 0.56%. These receptors have no known antigen. The material was unstimulated CD8+ T cells sorted from spleen or lymph node cells, obtained before intestinal transplant. These TCRs come from a human donor who received an intestinal transplant.

The chain joins TRBV19 to TRBJ2-1; TRBD1 matches at 9 bases. The junction had 14 bases not matched to a gene; V was cut back by 3 bases and J by 8 bases. The CDR3 consists of 17 residues. Germline CDR1 reads LNHDA; CDR2 reads SQIVND (reference sequence). The CDR3 sequence is CASSMSPWDRVIDEQFF. CDR3 in DNA: TGTGCCAGTAGTATGTCCCCGTGGGACAGGGTTATCGATGAGCAGTTCTTC.

The chain is built from TRBV6-6 and TRBJ1-3; no definite D call. Trimming pared 2 bases from V and 0 bases from J, leaving 5 bases between. Germline-derived CDR1 and CDR2 are MNHNY and SVGAGI (reference sequence). The CDR3 totals 14 residues. The CDR3 bases are TGTGCCAGCAGTTACGTAGACTCTGGAAACACCATATATTTT. This codes for CASSYVDSGNTIYF.

The chain couples TRBV10-1 to TRBJ2-1; maybe TRBD2 (5 bases). Trimming shortened V by 6 bases and J by 10 bases, and 22 bases separated the two germline ends. The CDR3 runs 15 residues. Germline-derived CDR1 and CDR2 are WNHNN and SYGVQD (reference sequence). CDR3 coding DNA: TGCGCCAGCAGCCCCGGGCTAGCTCCCCGTCACGAGCAGTTCTTC. This sequence encodes CASSPGLAPRHEQFF.

The V and J genes are TRBV13 and TRBJ2-5, with 7 nucleotides matching TRBD1. V was pared by 5 bases and J by 5 bases, with 5 bases of the junction left unmatched. CDR3 length: 13 residues. From germline, CDR1 is PRHDT and CDR2 FYEKMQ (reference sequence). The CDR3 reads CASSPTGAETQYF. The CDR3 region has the DNA TGTGCCAGCAGCCCAACAGGGGCGGAGACCCAGTACTTC.

This clone showed up just once. The rearrangement joins TRBV28 to TRBJ2-3; TRBD2 agrees at 7 bases. With 6 bases clipped from V and 1 base from J, the junction kept 7 bases outside the gene matches. This CDR3 is 15 amino acids long. Germline V gene sequence: CDR1 MDHEN, CDR2 SYDVKM. Written as DNA, the CDR3 is TGTGCCAGCAGCCCTCTAGCGGAGGGCACAGATACGCAGTATTTT. It codes for CASSPLAEGTDTQYF.

J is TRBJ1-1 and V is TRBV5-1; no clear D. Looked up from germline, CDR1 is SGHRS and CDR2 is YFSETQ. V was trimmed by 4 bases and J by 0 bases, leaving 10 bases between them. This CDR3 comprises 14 residues. The CDR3 region has the DNA TGCGCCAGCAGCCACGAGGCAATGAACACTGAAGCTTTCTTT. As protein: CASSHEAMNTEAFF. The variable domain in full, completed from reference TRBV5-1 and TRBJ1-1, reads KAGVTQTPRYLIKTRGQQVTLSCSPISGHRSVSWYQQTPGQGLQFLFEYFSETQRNKGNFPGRFSGRQFSNSRSEMNVSTLELGDSALYLCASSHEAMNTEAFFGQGTRLTVV.

The genes are TRBV5-6 and TRBJ1-1; TRBD1 aligns across 8 bases. Germline trimming cut 5 bases from V and 4 bases from J; bases unmatched to any gene: 7. The CDR3 length is 14 residues. From germline, CDR1 is SGHDT and CDR2 YYEEEE. CDR3 loop: CASRARGRVTEAFF. The CDR3 DNA is TGTGCCAGCAGAGCCAGGGGGCGCGTCACTGAAGCTTTCTTT.

CDR3 in DNA: TGCGCCAGCATGGGTAGCGGCCCCGGACTTGGGTTGGATGAGCAGTTCTTC. This codes for CASMGSGPGLGLDEQFF. The chain combines TRBV5-1 with TRBJ2-1, with D tentatively TRBD2 (6 bases). Germline-derived CDR1 and CDR2 are SGHRS and YFSETQ. Trimming removed 6 bases from V and 8 bases from J, with 27 bases in between. The CDR3 sequence is 17 residues long.

The chain links TRBV7-9 to TRBJ1-3; 8 nucleotides align to TRBD1. V lost 2 bases and J lost 6; bases outside the gene matches: 6. Germline CDR1 is SEHNR and CDR2 is FQNEAQ (reference sequence). The CDR3 has 15 residues. CDR3 nucleotides: TGTGCCAGCAGCTTACTCCAGGGGGCGGAAAACACCATATATTTT. Translated, it gives CASSLLQGAENTIYF.

The CDR3 spells CASSSRDVEAQYF. DNA for the CDR3: TGTGCCAGCAGCTCCAGGGACGTGGAGGCCCAGTACTTC. The chain uses TRBV7-7 and TRBJ2-5; D is tentatively TRBD1 or TRBD2 (5 bases each). Germline V gene data show CDR1 as SSHAT and CDR2 as FNYEAQ (reference sequence). V gave up 4 bases and J gave up 9 bases, with 15 bases separating them. This CDR3 is 13 amino acids long.

V gene TRBV7-9 combines with J gene TRBJ2-7; D gene unclear. Trimming shortened V by 1 base and J by 3 bases, and 4 bases separated the two germline ends. The CDR3 spans 12 residues. The germline CDR1 and CDR2 sequences are SEHNR and FQNEAQ (reference sequence). CDR3 sequence reads: CASSLVGYEQYF. The CDR3 nucleotides are TGTGCCAGCAGCTTAGTCGGCTACGAGCAGTACTTC.

This clone was counted once. V usage is TRBV5-6 and J usage is TRBJ1-2; D call uncertain. Germline V gene sequence: CDR1 SGHDT, CDR2 YYEEEE. This CDR3 spans 11 amino acids. Trimming took 2 bases from V and 6 from J, leaving 5 bases between them. CDR3 sequence reads: CASSFWDGYTF. CDR3 DNA: TGTGCCAGCAGCTTTTGGGATGGCTACACCTTC.

V and J are TRBV6-5 and TRBJ1-4, with 7 positions matching TRBD1. Germline CDR1 MNHEY, CDR2 SVGAGI. The CDR3 length is 13 residues. With 6 bases clipped from V and 12 bases from J, the junction kept 10 bases outside the gene matches. The CDR3 reads CASRDRQGWELFF. DNA of the CDR3: TGTGCCAGCAGGGATAGACAGGGCTGGGAACTGTTTTTT.

This clone was detected only once. The genes are TRBV19 and TRBJ2-1; TRBD2 aligns across 7 bases. Germline trimming cut 5 bases from V and 1 base from J; bases unmatched to any gene: 5. Germline CDR1 and CDR2: LNHDA and SQIVND (reference sequence). The CDR3 is 15 residues long. The CDR3 bases are TGTGCCAGTAGTCAAAGGCGGGAGTCCTACAATGAGCAGTTCTTC. Its protein product is CASSQRRESYNEQFF.

The V call is TRBV19, the J call TRBJ2-1; a possible D gene is TRBD2 (6 bases). The V gene lost 7 bases and the J gene lost 4 bases, with 17 bases spanning the gap. Germline-derived CDR1 and CDR2 are LNHDA and SQIVND (reference sequence). This CDR3 region has 15 residues. CDR3 loop: CASTYGRETYNEQFF. Here the CDR3 DNA reads TGTGCCAGTACCTATGGGCGGGAAACTTACAATGAGCAGTTCTTC.

The rearrangement uses TRBV19 and TRBJ1-1; D remains unclear. The V end lost 1 base, the J end lost 1 base, and 10 bases lay between the germline ends. CDR1 and CDR2 (germline): LNHDA, SQIVND (reference sequence). CDR3 length: 15 amino acids. In nucleotides, the CDR3 is TGTGCCAGTAGTATAGTAAGTGATGCGAACACTGAAGCTTTCTTT. Protein sequence: CASSIVSDANTEAFF.

The chain is built from TRBV7-6 and TRBJ2-1; D possibly corresponds to TRBD2 (5 bases). Per the germline V gene, CDR1 is SGHVS and CDR2 is FNYEAQ. The CDR3 sequence is 16 residues long. Trimming cost V 1 base and J 6 bases, with 16 bases left between them. This CDR3 reads CASSLGGDPPVNEQFF. CDR3 sequence (DNA): TGTGCCAGCAGCTTAGGGGGAGACCCTCCGGTCAATGAGCAGTTCTTC.

This clone was observed a few times. The chain recombines TRBV5-4 with TRBJ1-1; maybe TRBD1 (6 bases). The CDR3 loop spans 13 amino acids. With 4 bases removed from V and 1 base from J, the gap between germline ends came to 8 bases. Germline lookup yields CDR1 SGHNT and CDR2 YYREEE (reference sequence). The DNA for the CDR3 is TGTGCCAGCAGCGTGACAGGGAACACTGAAGCTTTCTTT. It specifies CASSVTGNTEAFF.

This clone has only one observation. The genes are TRBV11-2 and TRBJ2-7; D call uncertain. Germline V lookup: CDR1 SGHAT, CDR2 FQNNGV. The CDR3 is made up of 10 amino acids. V was pared by 2 bases and J by 6 bases, with 2 bases between. Here the CDR3 DNA reads TGTGCCAGCAGCTTAAGCGAGCAGTACTTC. This codes for CASSLSEQYF.

This clone appeared a single time. This chain links TRBV27 with TRBJ2-1, with D uncertain. Trimming shortened V by 2 bases and J by 4 bases, and 9 bases separated the two germline ends. The germline V gene encodes CDR1 MNHEY and CDR2 SMNVEV (reference sequence). The CDR3 length is 14 residues. The CDR3 bases are TGTGCCAGCAGTTTAATCGGGCCGTACAATGAGCAGTTCTTC. Translation: CASSLIGPYNEQFF.

As DNA, the CDR3 is TGTGCCAGCAGTGGACTAGCGGGAACATACGAGCAGTACTTC. It is translated as CASSGLAGTYEQYF. J is TRBJ2-7 and V is TRBV6-5; TRBD2 agrees at 12 bases. Germline assignment: CDR1 MNHEY and CDR2 SVGAGI. V dropped 5 bases and J dropped 4; count of bases not matched to a gene: 3. The CDR3 covers 14 residues.

The chain uses TRBV6-5 and TRBJ2-7; either TRBD1 or TRBD2 may supply D (6 bases each). The CDR3 runs to 15 residues. The germline V gene has CDR1 MNHEY and CDR2 SVGAGI. V lost 10 bases, J lost 1 base, and 20 bases lay in between. DNA for the CDR3: TGTGCCACTCTAACTCGGGGGCCCCAATCCTACGAGCAGTACTTC. Translation gives CATLTRGPQSYEQYF.